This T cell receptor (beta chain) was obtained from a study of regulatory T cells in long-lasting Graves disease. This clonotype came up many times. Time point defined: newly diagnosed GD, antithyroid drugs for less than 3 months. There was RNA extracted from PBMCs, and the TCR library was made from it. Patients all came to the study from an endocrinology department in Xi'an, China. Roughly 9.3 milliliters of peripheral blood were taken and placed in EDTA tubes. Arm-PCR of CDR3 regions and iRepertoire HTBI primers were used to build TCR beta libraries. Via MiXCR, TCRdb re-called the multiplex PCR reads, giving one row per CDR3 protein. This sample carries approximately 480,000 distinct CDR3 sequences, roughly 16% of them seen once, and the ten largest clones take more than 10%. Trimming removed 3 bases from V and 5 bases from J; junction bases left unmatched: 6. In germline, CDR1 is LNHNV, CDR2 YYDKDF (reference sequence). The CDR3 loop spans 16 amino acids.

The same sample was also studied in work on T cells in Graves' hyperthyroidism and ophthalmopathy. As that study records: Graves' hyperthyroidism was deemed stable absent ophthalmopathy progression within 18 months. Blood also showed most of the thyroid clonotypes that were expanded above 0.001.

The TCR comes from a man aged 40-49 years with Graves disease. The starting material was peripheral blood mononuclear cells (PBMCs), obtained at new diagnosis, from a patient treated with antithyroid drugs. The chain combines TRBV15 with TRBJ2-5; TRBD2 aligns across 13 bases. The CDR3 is CATSRGTSGIIETQYF. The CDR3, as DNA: TGTGCCACCAGCAGGGGGACTAGCGGGATAATTGAGACCCAGTACTTC.